Following are 2 T cell receptor beta chains from one sample sequenced in a study of CD8 T cells in ankylosing spondylitis. TCRdb called the 5' RACE reads again in MiXCR, with one record for every CDR3 protein. The sample shows roughly 160,000 distinct CDR3 sequences, roughly 12% of them seen only once. Sample: blood, either unsorted or a sorted T cell fraction (not recorded which). Receptor source: a male donor with ankylosing spondylitis or in good health (not recorded which).

Only a few counts were recorded for this clonotype. The rearrangement links TRBV4-2 to TRBJ2-7; D unclear. The CDR3 is made up of 13 amino acids. Germline V gene sequence: CDR1 LGHNA, CDR2 YNFKEQ. V was shortened by 0 bases and J by 4 bases, with 7 bases between the two germline ends. The chain's CDR3 is CASSQDVKYEQYF. In DNA form, the CDR3 reads TGTGCCAGCAGCCAAGACGTGAAATACGAGCAGTACTTC.

This clonotype was picked up many times. The gene calls are TRBV6-5 and TRBJ2-7; D not certain. This CDR3 spans 14 amino acids. Per germline, CDR1 MNHEY and CDR2 SVGAGI. Trimming took 2 bases from V and 0 from J, leaving 8 bases between them. The CDR3 loop is CASSYTESSYEQYF. DNA of the CDR3: TGTGCCAGCAGTTACACCGAGAGCTCCTACGAGCAGTACTTC.